Listed below are T cell receptor beta chains from one sample, sequenced in a study of blood T cells in healthy people across ages. One entry per CDR3 protein results from TCRdb running MiXCR on the 5' RACE reads. The sample records about 1.8 million distinct CDR3 sequences, 40% to 55% being singletons. The sample taken for sequencing was blood. The receptor source for this set is a woman aged 40 to 55 in good health. CDR3s include the opening cysteine and the closing phenylalanine or tryptophan. D genes are given only for firm matches. Expanded clones are given a class, and other clones once, few, many or no size at all.

>-|few|TRBJ2-5|13|TRBV7-8
CATHRGAAETQYF
TGTGCCACCCATCGTGGCGCTGCAGAGACCCAGTACTTC
>TRBD2|-|TRBJ2-3|16|TRBV6-5
CASSSWTSGGLNTQYF
TGTGCCAGCAGTTCTTGGACTAGCGGGGGCCTTAATACGCAGTATTTT
>-|-|TRBJ2-4|14|TRBV5-1
CASSWGTAKNIQYF
TGCGCCAGCAGTTGGGGGACAGCCAAAAACATTCAGTACTTC
>TRBD1|-|TRBJ2-7|15|TRBV28
CASNPRGAGGNEQYF
TGTGCCTCGAACCCAAGAGGGGCAGGGGGTAACGAGCAGTACTTC
>-|few|TRBJ1-2|14|TRBV20-1
CSAFPGLPNYGYTF
TGCAGTGCTTTCCCAGGCCTTCCTAACTATGGCTACACCTTC
>TRBD1|many|TRBJ2-7|15|TRBV27
CASSLGQPSRYEQYF
TGTGCCAGCAGCTTGGGACAGCCGTCGCGGTACGAGCAGTACTTC
>TRBD2|-|TRBJ2-1|14|TRBV7-2
CASTKGLNHNEQFF
TGTGCCAGCACCAAGGGACTAAACCACAATGAGCAGTTCTTC
>-|once|TRBJ2-7|15|TRBV10-3
CAISGWTRSYNEQYF
TGTGCCATCAGTGGATGGACCAGGTCCTACAATGAGCAGTACTTC
>-|few|TRBJ2-7|13|TRBV6-5
CASRGQGEYEQYF
TGTGCCAGCAGGGGGCAGGGAGAATACGAGCAGTACTTC
>TRBD2|-|TRBJ2-1|16|TRBV11-2
CASSKRTRVGGDEQFF
TGTGCCAGCAGCAAACGGACTAGAGTGGGTGGTGATGAGCAGTTCTTC
>TRBD2|-|TRBJ2-1|20|TRBV14
CASSQMRGSGGESSYNEQFF
TGTGCCAGCAGCCAGATGCGGGGTAGCGGGGGGGAAAGCTCCTACAATGAGCAGTTCTTC
>-|-|TRBJ1-2|16|TRBV4-3
CACSQGGTGDNYGYTF
TGCGCCTGCAGCCAAGGCGGGACGGGCGATAACTATGGCTACACCTTC
>-|-|TRBJ2-5|15|TRBV20-1
CSARDSQAGRETQYF
TGCAGTGCTAGAGATTCCCAGGCGGGTCGGGAGACCCAGTACTTC
>-|-|TRBJ2-1|13|TRBV3-1
CASSQLAWNEQFF
TGTGCCAGCAGCCAACTAGCGTGGAATGAGCAGTTCTTC
>-|-|TRBJ2-3|14|TRBV24-1
CATSDPLVTDTQYF
TGTGCCACCAGTGACCCCCTGGTCACAGATACGCAGTATTTT
>-|-|TRBJ2-3|15|TRBV4-3
CASSPGYRYTDTQYF
TGCGCCAGCAGCCCAGGGTACAGGTACACAGATACGCAGTATTTT
>TRBD2|-|TRBJ2-1|15|TRBV20-1
CSANQRLARYNEQFF
TGCAGTGCAAATCAAAGACTAGCGCGTTACAATGAGCAGTTCTTC
>-|once|TRBJ2-1|11|TRBV20-1
CSASPWETQFF
TGCAGTGCTAGTCCATGGGAGACCCAGTTCTTC
>-|-|TRBJ1-4|15|TRBV4-3
CASSASDSPLEKLFF
TGCGCCAGCAGCGCTAGCGACAGCCCCCTCGAAAAACTGTTTTTT
>-|-|TRBJ1-5|14|TRBV7-9
CASSTTQGNQPQHF
TGTGCCAGCAGCACAACACAGGGTAATCAGCCCCAGCATTTT
>-|-|TRBJ2-5|14|TRBV5-1
CASSASRGSGTQYF
TGCGCCAGCAGCGCGTCCCGAGGCTCTGGGACCCAGTACTTC
>TRBD1|few|TRBJ1-6|16|TRBV7-2
CASSLELGQLNSPLHF
TGTGCCAGCAGCTTAGAACTGGGACAGCTAAATTCACCCCTCCACTTT
>TRBD1|few|TRBJ1-2|15|TRBV6-6
CASRPGQGVYNGYTF
TGTGCCAGCAGGCCGGGACAGGGAGTTTATAATGGCTACACCTTC
>-|few|TRBJ1-4|14|TRBV20-1
CSARDASGDEKLFF
TGCAGTGCTAGAGATGCGTCAGGGGATGAAAAACTGTTTTTT
>TRBD2|few|TRBJ2-5|15|TRBV7-8
CASSWRLAGGKTQYF
TGTGCCAGCAGCTGGCGACTAGCGGGCGGAAAGACCCAGTACTTC
>-|-|TRBJ2-7|13|TRBV2
CALPRGGGIEQYF
TGTGCCCTCCCCCGGGGAGGGGGGATCGAGCAGTACTTC
>-|few|TRBJ2-1|13|TRBV6-4
CASSDREQDEQFF
TGTGCCAGCAGTGACAGGGAGCAGGATGAGCAGTTCTTC
>TRBD1|-|TRBJ1-2|17|TRBV6-2/TRBV6-3
CASSYFSTGGRHYGYTF
TGTGCCAGCAGTTATTTCTCAACAGGGGGCAGGCACTATGGCTACACCTTC
>-|-|TRBJ1-1|13|TRBV12-3/TRBV12-4
CASIRWGGTEAFF
TGTGCCAGCATCCGGTGGGGAGGCACTGAAGCTTTCTTT
>TRBD1|-|TRBJ2-5|16|TRBV4-1
CASSPPGTGGLGEQYF
TGCGCCAGCAGCCCACCCGGGACAGGGGGCCTTGGTGAGCAGTACTTC
>-|few|TRBJ2-3|13|TRBV7-2
CASSSLAADTQYF
TGTGCCAGCAGCTCATTAGCAGCGGATACGCAGTATTTT